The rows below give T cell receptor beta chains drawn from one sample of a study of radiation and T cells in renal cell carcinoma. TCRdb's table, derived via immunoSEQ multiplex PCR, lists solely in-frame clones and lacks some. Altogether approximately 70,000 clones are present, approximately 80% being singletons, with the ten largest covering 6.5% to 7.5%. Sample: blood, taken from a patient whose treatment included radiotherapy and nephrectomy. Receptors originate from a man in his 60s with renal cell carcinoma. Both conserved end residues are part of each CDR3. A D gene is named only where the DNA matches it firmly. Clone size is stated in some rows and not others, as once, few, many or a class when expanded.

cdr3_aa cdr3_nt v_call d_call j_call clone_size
CASSPVNRGDEQFF TGTGCCAGCAGCCCCGTAAACCGCGGGGATGAGCAGTTCTTC TRBV11-2 . TRBJ2-1 .
CASRRSGANEKLFF TGTGCCAGCAGGCGTTCGGGGGCAAATGAAAAACTGTTTTTT TRBV6-1 . TRBJ1-4 .
CASSQEVYYGYTF TGTGCCAGCAGCCAAGAGGTTTACTATGGCTACACCTTC TRBV14 . TRBJ1-2 .
CASSLGGSNGYTF TGTGCCAGCAGCTTAGGGGGCAGTAATGGCTACACCTTC TRBV7-8 . TRBJ1-2 .
CASSPRTRRAGGGYTF TGTGCCAGCAGCCCCCGTACAAGGAGGGCCGGCGGTGGCTACACCTTC TRBV5-8 . TRBJ1-2 .
CSASPNYGYTF TGCAGTGCTAGTCCCAACTATGGCTACACCTTC TRBV20-1 . TRBJ1-2 .
CATLDRSYNEQFF TGTGCCACCCTGGACAGGTCCTACAATGAGCAGTTCTTC TRBV27 TRBD1 TRBJ2-1 .
CASRPAGTSGSGEQFF TGTGCCAGCAGACCAGCCGGGACTAGCGGTTCCGGTGAGCAGTTCTTC TRBV7-3 TRBD2 TRBJ2-1 .
CASSQDGGRGTDTQYF TGTGCCAGCAGCCAAGACGGGGGAAGGGGCACAGATACGCAGTATTTT TRBV14 . TRBJ2-3 .
CASRWPYTGELFF TGTGCCAGCAGGTGGCCCTACACCGGGGAGCTGTTTTTT TRBV6-1 . TRBJ2-2 .
CASRSGSLYNEQFF TGTGCCAGCAGGTCAGGGTCCCTGTACAATGAGCAGTTCTTC TRBV6-5 . TRBJ2-1 .
CAWKRGASFHEQYF TGTGCCTGGAAACGAGGGGCCAGTTTTCACGAGCAGTACTTC TRBV30 . TRBJ2-7 few
CASSLAPASEQFF TGTGCCAGCAGCTTAGCGCCCGCGAGTGAGCAGTTCTTC TRBV7-2 . TRBJ2-1 .
CASSIVGGGNTIYF TGTGCCAGTAGTATCGTAGGGGGTGGAAACACCATATATTTT TRBV19 . TRBJ1-3 .
CASSPGGQSPQHF TGTGCCAGCAGCCCCGGGGGTCAATCGCCCCAGCATTTT TRBV11-3 . TRBJ1-5 .
CASSLDGTTEAFF TGTGCCAGCAGCTTAGATGGGACCACCGAAGCTTTCTTT TRBV11-2 . TRBJ1-1 .
CASSALCGANFSNQPQHF TGTGCCAGCAGCGCCCTCTGTGGGGCGAACTTTTCAAATCAGCCCCAGCATTTT TRBV21-1 . TRBJ1-5 few
CASSLSASTDTQYF TGTGCCAGCAGTTTATCGGCTAGCACAGATACGCAGTATTTT TRBV27 . TRBJ2-3 few
CASSKGTVYGYTF TGTGCCAGCAGCAAAGGGACAGTCTATGGCTACACCTTC TRBV9 TRBD1 TRBJ1-2 .
CASSFGGGEADIQYF TGTGCCAGCAGCTTTGGAGGGGGCGAGGCGGACATTCAGTACTTC TRBV5-4 . TRBJ2-4 .
CASSPFAGIGTGELFF TGTGCCAGCAGCCCCTTCGCGGGAATCGGCACCGGGGAGCTGTTTTTT TRBV14 . TRBJ2-2 .
CASSPWDSRTSYEQYF TGTGCCAGTAGCCCCTGGGACAGCCGCACGTCCTACGAGCAGTACTTC TRBV19 TRBD1 TRBJ2-7 .
CASSKTSGVNTGELFF TGTGCCAGTAGTAAAACTAGCGGGGTGAACACCGGGGAGCTGTTTTTT TRBV19 TRBD2 TRBJ2-2 .
CASSLFGPENIQYF TGTGCCAGCAGCTTATTCGGGCCAGAAAACATTCAGTACTTC TRBV7-2 . TRBJ2-4 .
CASSLGTSGSSSYNEQFF TGCGCCAGCAGCCTCGGGACTAGCGGGTCCAGCTCCTACAATGAGCAGTTCTTC TRBV5-1 TRBD2 TRBJ2-1 .
CASSFSSNYGYTF TGTGCCAGCAGCTTCAGTAGCAACTATGGCTACACCTTC TRBV7-2 . TRBJ1-2 once
CAWDGQGYSPLHF TGTGCCTGGGATGGACAGGGCTATTCACCCCTCCACTTT TRBV30 TRBD1 TRBJ1-6 .
CSAQSGTGIGELFF TGCAGCGCTCAGAGCGGGACAGGGATCGGGGAGCTGTTTTTT TRBV29-1 TRBD1 TRBJ2-2 .
CASSPLQGGTEAFF TGTGCCAGCTCACCGCTACAGGGAGGCACTGAAGCTTTCTTT TRBV18 . TRBJ1-1 .
CASSPAGEGGTDTQYF TGTGCCAGTAGTCCTGCAGGGGAAGGCGGTACAGATACGCAGTATTTT TRBV19 . TRBJ2-3 .
CASSLDRGGTDTQYF TGTGCCAGCAGCTTGGATCGGGGAGGCACAGATACGCAGTATTTT TRBV5-4 . TRBJ2-3 .
CASSTRGGTNEKLFF TGTGCCAGTAGTACCCGAGGGGGCACTAATGAAAAACTGTTTTTT TRBV19 TRBD1 TRBJ1-4 once
CASRNRASGTGELFF TGTGCCAGCAGGAACAGGGCTAGTGGCACCGGGGAGCTGTTTTTT TRBV6-5 . TRBJ2-2 .
CASSFSTPTSGSADTQYF TGTGCCAGCAGCTTCTCTACCCCGACTAGCGGGAGCGCAGATACGCAGTATTTT TRBV11-1 TRBD2 TRBJ2-3 .
CASSLARDRGIHEQYF TGTGCCAGCAGCTTAGCCAGGGACAGGGGGATACACGAGCAGTACTTC TRBV7-2 TRBD1 TRBJ2-7 .
CASSLTRTEAFF TGTGCCAGCAGCCTTACAAGGACTGAAGCTTTCTTT TRBV5-8 . TRBJ1-1 .
CASSSYGNQPQHF TGTGCCAGCAGTAGTTACGGCAATCAGCCCCAGCATTTT TRBV6-5 . TRBJ1-5 few
CASSDDVAYEQYF TGTGCCAGTAGTGATGACGTAGCCTACGAGCAGTACTTC TRBV19 . TRBJ2-7 .
CASSFSGQRNEKLFF TGTGCCAGCAGTTTCTCAGGGCAAAGGAATGAAAAACTGTTTTTT TRBV6-5 . TRBJ1-4 .
CASSDPTGSAYGYTF TGTGCCAGCAGTGATCCGACAGGGAGTGCCTATGGCTACACCTTC TRBV25-1 TRBD1 TRBJ1-2 .
CASSLDAPYSNQPQHF TGTGCCAGCAGCTTAGACGCCCCATATAGCAATCAGCCCCAGCATTTT TRBV7-7 . TRBJ1-5 .
CASRRTGSLETNEKLFF TGTGCCAGCAGGCGTACAGGGTCTCTAGAGACTAATGAAAAACTGTTTTTT TRBV7-2 . TRBJ1-4 .
CASSQEVAGYTEAFF TGCGCCAGCAGCCAAGAAGTCGCAGGATACACTGAAGCTTTCTTT TRBV4-3 . TRBJ1-1 .
CASSLARDRGGNTIYF TGTGCCAGCAGCTTAGCCCGGGACAGGGGGGGAAACACCATATATTTT TRBV7-2 TRBD1 TRBJ1-3 .
CASSSDGQETQYF TGTGCCAGCTCTTCGGACGGACAAGAGACCCAGTACTTC TRBV18 . TRBJ2-5 .
CASSPTGTPNYEQYF TGTGCCAGCAGCCCAACCGGGACACCGAACTACGAGCAGTACTTC TRBV5-8 . TRBJ2-7 few
CASSGLARTDTQYF TGTGCCAGCAGTGGACTAGCGCGTACAGATACGCAGTATTTT TRBV4-2 TRBD2 TRBJ2-3 few
CASSRGGGSNQPQHF TGTGCCAGCAGTCGCGGGGGAGGGAGCAATCAGCCCCAGCATTTT TRBV27 . TRBJ1-5 .
CASSLRDRRDTQYF TGTGCCAGCAGTCTCCGGGACAGGAGAGATACGCAGTATTTT TRBV6-5 TRBD1 TRBJ2-3 .
CASSLVLAQEKLFF TGTGCCAGCAGCTTAGTCCTGGCTCAGGAAAAACTGTTTTTT TRBV7-9 . TRBJ1-4 .
CASSLMGENTEAFF TGTGCCAGCAGCTTAATGGGGGAGAACACTGAAGCTTTCTTT TRBV7-2 . TRBJ1-1 .
CASSESLLAGGKETQYF TGTGCCAGCAGTGAGAGCCTCCTAGCGGGGGGGAAAGAGACCCAGTACTTC TRBV6-1 TRBD2 TRBJ2-5 few
CASSLRGDSSGNTIYF TGTGCCAGCAGCTTGAGGGGCGACAGCTCTGGAAACACCATATATTTT TRBV5-5 . TRBJ1-3 .
CSVRIGGAITEAFF TGCAGCGTGAGGATCGGCGGGGCCATAACTGAAGCTTTCTTT TRBV29-1 . TRBJ1-1 once
CASSLYIYNEQFF TGTGCCAGCAGCTTGTACATATACAATGAGCAGTTCTTC TRBV11-2 . TRBJ2-1 .